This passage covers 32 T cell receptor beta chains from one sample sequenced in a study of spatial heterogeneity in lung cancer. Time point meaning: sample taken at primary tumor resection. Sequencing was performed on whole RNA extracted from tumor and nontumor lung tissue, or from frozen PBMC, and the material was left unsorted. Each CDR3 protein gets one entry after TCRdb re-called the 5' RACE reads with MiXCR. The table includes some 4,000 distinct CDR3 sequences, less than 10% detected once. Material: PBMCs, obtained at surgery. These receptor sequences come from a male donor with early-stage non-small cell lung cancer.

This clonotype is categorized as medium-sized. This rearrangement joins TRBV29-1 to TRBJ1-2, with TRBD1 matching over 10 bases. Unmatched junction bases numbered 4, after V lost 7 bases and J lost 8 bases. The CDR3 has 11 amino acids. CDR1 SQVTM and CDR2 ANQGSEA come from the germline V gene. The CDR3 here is CSGQGANGYTF. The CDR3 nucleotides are TGCAGCGGACAGGGGGCGAACGGCTACACCTTC.

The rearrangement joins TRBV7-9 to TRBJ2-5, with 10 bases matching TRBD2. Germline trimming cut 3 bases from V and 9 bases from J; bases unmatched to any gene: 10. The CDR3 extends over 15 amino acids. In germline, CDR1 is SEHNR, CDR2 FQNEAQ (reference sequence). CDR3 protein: CASSLGLAPHWAQYF. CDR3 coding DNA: TGTGCCAGCAGCTTGGGACTAGCGCCTCACTGGGCCCAGTACTTC.

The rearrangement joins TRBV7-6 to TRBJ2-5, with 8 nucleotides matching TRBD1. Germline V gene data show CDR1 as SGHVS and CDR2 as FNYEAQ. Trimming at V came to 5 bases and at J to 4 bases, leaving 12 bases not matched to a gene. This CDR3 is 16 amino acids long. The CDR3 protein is CASSTRTGRNGETQYF. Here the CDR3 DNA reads TGTGCCAGCAGCACTCGGACAGGGAGGAATGGAGAGACCCAGTACTTC.

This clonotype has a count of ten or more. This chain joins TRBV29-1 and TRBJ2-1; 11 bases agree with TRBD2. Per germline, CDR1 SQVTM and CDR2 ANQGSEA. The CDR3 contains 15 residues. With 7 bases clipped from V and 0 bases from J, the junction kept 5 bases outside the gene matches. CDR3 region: CSAALAGGSYNEQFF. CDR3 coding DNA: TGCAGCGCAGCCCTAGCGGGGGGCTCCTACAATGAGCAGTTCTTC.

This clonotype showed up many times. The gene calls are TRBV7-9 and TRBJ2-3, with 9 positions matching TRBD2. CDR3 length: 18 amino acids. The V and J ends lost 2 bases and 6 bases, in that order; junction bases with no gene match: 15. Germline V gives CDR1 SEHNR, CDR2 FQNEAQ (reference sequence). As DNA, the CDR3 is TGTGCCAGCAGCTTAAAAGTCAGGCTAGCGGGGAAGGAGGATACGCAGTATTTT. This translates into CASSLKVRLAGKEDTQYF.

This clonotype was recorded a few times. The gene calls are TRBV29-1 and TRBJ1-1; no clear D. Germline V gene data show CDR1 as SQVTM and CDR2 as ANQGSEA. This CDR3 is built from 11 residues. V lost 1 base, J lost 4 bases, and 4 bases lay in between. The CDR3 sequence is CSVEGITEAFF. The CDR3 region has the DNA TGCAGCGTTGAAGGGATCACTGAAGCTTTCTTT.

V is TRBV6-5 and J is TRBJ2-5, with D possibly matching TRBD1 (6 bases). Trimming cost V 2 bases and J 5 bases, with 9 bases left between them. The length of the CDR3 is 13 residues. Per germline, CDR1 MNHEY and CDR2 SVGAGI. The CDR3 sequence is CASSYNRAETQYF. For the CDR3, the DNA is TGTGCCAGCAGTTACAACAGGGCGGAGACCCAGTACTTC.

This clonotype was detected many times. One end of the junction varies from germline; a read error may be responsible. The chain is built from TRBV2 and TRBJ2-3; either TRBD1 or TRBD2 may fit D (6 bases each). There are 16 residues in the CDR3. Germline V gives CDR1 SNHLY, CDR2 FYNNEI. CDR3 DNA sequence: TGTGCCAGCAGAGAAGGGGGGAGACTACACACAGATACGCAGTATTTT. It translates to CASREGGRLHTDTQYF.

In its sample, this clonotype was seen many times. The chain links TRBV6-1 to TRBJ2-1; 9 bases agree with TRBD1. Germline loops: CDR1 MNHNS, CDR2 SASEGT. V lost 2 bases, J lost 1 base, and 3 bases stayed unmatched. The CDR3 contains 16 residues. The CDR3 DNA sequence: TGTGCCAGCAGTGAAATGGGACAGGGTTCCTACAATGAGCAGTTCTTC. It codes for CASSEMGQGSYNEQFF.

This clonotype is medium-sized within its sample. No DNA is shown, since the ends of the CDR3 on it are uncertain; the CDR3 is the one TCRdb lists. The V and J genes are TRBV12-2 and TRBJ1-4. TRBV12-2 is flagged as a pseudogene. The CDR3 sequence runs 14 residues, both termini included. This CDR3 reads CASRLVGGRENCFF.

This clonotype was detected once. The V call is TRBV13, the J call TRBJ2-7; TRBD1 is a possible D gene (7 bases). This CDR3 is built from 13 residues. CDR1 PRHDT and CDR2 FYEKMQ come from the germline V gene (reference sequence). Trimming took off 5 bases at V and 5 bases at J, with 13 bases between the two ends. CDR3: CASSPTRGDEQYF. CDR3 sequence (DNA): TGTGCCAGCAGCCCAACCAGGGGGGACGAGCAGTACTTC.

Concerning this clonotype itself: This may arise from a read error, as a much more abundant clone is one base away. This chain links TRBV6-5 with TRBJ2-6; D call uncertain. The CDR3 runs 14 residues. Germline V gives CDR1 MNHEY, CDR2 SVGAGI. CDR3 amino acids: CAGSPSYPQWVLTF. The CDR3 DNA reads TGTGCCGGCAGCCCCAGTTACCCGCAGTGGGTCCTGACTTTC.

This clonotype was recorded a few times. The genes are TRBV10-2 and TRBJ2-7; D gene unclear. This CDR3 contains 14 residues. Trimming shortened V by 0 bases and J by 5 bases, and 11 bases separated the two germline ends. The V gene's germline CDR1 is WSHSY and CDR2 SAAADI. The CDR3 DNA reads TGCGCCAGCAGTGAGTCGAAACTCGAAGACGAGCAGTACTTC. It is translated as CASSESKLEDEQYF.

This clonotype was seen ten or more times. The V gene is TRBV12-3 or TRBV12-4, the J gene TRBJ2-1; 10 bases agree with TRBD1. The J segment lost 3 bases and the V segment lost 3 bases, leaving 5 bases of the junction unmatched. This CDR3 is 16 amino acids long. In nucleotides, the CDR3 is TGTGCCAGCAGTTTCGTTGGGACAGGGGTCTACAATGAGCAGTTCTTC. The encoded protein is CASSFVGTGVYNEQFF.

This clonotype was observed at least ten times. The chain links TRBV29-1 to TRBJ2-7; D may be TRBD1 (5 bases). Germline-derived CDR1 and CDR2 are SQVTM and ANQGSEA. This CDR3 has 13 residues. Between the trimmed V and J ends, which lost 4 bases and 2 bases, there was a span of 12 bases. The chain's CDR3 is CSVVKGWTYEQYF. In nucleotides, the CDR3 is TGCAGCGTTGTCAAGGGGTGGACCTACGAGCAGTACTTC.

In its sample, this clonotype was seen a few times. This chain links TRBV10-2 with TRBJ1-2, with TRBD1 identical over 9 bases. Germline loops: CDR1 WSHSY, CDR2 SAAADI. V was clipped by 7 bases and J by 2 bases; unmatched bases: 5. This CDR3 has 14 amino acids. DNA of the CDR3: TGCGCCAGCACTTCCGACAGGGGGAACTATGGCTACACCTTC. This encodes CASTSDRGNYGYTF.

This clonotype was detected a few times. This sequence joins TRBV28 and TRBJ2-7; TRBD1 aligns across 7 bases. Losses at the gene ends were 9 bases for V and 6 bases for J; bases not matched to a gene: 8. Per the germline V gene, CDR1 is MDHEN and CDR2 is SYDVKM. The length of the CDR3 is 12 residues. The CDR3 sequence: CASTGAVGEQYF. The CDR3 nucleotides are TGTGCCAGTACAGGGGCGGTCGGCGAGCAGTACTTC. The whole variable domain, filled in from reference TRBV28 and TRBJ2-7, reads DVKVTQSSRYLVKRTGEKVFLECVQDMDHENMFWYRQDPGLGLRLIYFSYDVKMKEKGDIPEGYSVSREKKERFSLILESASTNQTSMYLCASTGAVGEQYFGPGTRLTVT.

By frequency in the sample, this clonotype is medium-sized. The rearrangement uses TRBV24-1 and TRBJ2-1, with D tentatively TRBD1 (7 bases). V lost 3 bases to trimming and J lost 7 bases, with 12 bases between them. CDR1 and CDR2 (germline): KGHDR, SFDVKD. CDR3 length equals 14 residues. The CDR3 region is CATSDRSGGNEQFF. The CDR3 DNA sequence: TGTGCCACCAGTGATCGGTCAGGGGGGAATGAGCAGTTCTTC.

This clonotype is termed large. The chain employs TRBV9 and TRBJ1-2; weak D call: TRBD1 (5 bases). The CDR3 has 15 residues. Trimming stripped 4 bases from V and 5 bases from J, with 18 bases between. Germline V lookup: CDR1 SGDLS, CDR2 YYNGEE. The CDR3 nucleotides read TGTGCCAGCAGCACCCCGGGGGGATATCCGTATGGCTACACCTTC. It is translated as CASSTPGGYPYGYTF.

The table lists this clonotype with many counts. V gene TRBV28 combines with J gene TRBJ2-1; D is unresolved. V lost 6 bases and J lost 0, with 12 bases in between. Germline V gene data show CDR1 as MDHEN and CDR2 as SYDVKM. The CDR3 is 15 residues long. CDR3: CASRDGLSSYNEQFF. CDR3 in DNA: TGTGCCAGCAGGGACGGGCTGAGCTCCTACAATGAGCAGTTCTTC.

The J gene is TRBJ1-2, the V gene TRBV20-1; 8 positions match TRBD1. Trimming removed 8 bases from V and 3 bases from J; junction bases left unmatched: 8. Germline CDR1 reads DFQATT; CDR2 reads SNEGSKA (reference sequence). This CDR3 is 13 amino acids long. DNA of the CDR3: TGCAGTACTCGGACAGGGTTATACTATGGCTACACCTTC. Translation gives CSTRTGLYYGYTF.

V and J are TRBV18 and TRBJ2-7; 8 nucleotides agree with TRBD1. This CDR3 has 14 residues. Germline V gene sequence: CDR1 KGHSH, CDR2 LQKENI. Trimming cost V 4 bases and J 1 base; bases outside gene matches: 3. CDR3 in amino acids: CASSRGQGSYEQYF. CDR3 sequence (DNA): TGTGCCAGCTCACGAGGACAGGGATCCTACGAGCAGTACTTC.

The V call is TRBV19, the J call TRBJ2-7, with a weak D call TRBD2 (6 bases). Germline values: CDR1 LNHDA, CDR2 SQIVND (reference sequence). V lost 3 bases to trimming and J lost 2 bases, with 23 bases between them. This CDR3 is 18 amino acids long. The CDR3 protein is CASSIGIAARDSAYEQYF. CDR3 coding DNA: TGTGCCAGTAGTATCGGGATTGCAGCACGGGACTCAGCCTACGAGCAGTACTTC.

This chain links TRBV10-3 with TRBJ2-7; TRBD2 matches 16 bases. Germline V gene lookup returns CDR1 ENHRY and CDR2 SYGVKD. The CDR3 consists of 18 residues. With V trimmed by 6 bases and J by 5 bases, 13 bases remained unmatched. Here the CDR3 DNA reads TGTGCCATCAGCCCGGGACTAGCGGGGGGGCTTTTATTCCACGAGCAGTACTTC. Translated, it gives CAISPGLAGGLLFHEQYF.

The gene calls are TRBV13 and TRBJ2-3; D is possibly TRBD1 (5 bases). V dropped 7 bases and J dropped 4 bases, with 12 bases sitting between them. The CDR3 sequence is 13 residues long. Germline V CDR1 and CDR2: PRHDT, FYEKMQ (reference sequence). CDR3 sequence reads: CASTKGVSDTQYF. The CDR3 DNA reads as TGTGCCAGCACCAAAGGGGTATCAGATACGCAGTATTTT.

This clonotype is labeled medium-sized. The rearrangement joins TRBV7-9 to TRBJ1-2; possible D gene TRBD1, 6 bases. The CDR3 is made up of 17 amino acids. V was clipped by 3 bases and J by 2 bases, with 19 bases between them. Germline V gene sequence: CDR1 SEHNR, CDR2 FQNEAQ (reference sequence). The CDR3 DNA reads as TGTGCCAGCAGCTTGACAGGAGGGTTAGAGGAAAACTATGGCTACACCTTC. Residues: CASSLTGGLEENYGYTF.

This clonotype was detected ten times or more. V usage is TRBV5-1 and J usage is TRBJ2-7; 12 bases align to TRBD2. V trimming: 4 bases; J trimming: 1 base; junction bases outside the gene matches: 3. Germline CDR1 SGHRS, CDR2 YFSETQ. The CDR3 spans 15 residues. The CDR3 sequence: CASSPTSGGSYEQYF. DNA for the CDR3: TGCGCCAGCAGCCCTACTAGCGGGGGGTCCTACGAGCAGTACTTC. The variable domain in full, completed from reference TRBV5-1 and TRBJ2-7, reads KAGVTQTPRYLIKTRGQQVTLSCSPISGHRSVSWYQQTPGQGLQFLFEYFSETQRNKGNFPGRFSGRQFSNSRSEMNVSTLELGDSALYLCASSPTSGGSYEQYFGPGTRLTVT.

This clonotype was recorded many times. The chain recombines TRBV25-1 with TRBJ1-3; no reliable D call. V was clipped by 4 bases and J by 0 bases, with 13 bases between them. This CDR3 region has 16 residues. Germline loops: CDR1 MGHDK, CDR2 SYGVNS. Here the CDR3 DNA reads TGTGCCAGCAGTGGAATGGGGTTATCCTCTGGAAACACCATATATTTT. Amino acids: CASSGMGLSSGNTIYF.

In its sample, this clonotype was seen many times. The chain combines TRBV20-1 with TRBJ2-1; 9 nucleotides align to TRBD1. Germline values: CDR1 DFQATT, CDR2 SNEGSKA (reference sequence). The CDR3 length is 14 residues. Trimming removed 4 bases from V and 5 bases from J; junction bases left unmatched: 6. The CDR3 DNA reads TGCAGTGCTACCGGGGACAGGGCTAACAATGAGCAGTTCTTC. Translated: CSATGDRANNEQFF.

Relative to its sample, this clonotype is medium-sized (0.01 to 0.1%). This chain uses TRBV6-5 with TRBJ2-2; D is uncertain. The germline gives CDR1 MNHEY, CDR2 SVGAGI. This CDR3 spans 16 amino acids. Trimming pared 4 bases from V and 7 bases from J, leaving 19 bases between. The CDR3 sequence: CASSLGQEQLNGELFF. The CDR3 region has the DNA TGTGCCAGCAGTTTAGGCCAGGAACAGTTAAACGGGGAGCTGTTTTTT.

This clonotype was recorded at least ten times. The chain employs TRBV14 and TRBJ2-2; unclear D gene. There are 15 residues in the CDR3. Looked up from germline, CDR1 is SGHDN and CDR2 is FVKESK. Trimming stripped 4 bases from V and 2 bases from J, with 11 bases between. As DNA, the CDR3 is TGTGCCAGCAGCCCGCAGTCGTATAACACCGGGGAGCTGTTTTTT. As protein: CASSPQSYNTGELFF.

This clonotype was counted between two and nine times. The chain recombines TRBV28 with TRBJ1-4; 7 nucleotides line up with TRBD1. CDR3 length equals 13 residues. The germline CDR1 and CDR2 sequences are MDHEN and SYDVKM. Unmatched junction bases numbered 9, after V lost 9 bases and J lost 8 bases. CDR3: CASHRGLSEKLFF. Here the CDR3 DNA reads TGTGCCAGTCACAGGGGCTTGAGCGAAAAACTGTTTTTT.